The 29 T cell receptor beta chains listed next were all sequenced from one sample in a study of blood T cell repertoires in COVID-19. Method: immunoSEQ multiplex PCR; TCRdb's copy keeps in-frame clones and lacks some. The repertoire has roughly 300,000 clones, roughly 83% of them found once; the top ten carry 1.5% to 2%. Sample: peripheral blood. The receptor set was obtained from a woman aged 45-65 years with acute or convalescent COVID-19.

The rearrangement links TRBV5-1 to TRBJ2-5; maybe TRBD2 (5 bases). The V and J ends lost 4 bases and 2 bases respectively, with 15 bases between them. Per germline, CDR1 SGHRS and CDR2 YFSETQ. CDR3 size: 15 residues. The CDR3 is CASSTGNGWQETQYF. CDR3 coding DNA: TGCGCCAGCAGCACGGGAAACGGCTGGCAAGAGACCCAGTACTTC. Together with reference TRBV5-1 and TRBJ2-5, the CDR3 gives the full variable domain: KAGVTQTPRYLIKTRGQQVTLSCSPISGHRSVSWYQQTPGQGLQFLFEYFSETQRNKGNFPGRFSGRQFSNSRSEMNVSTLELGDSALYLCASSTGNGWQETQYFGPGTRLLVL.

On this clone: The identical CDR3 is also encoded by other nucleotide sequences in the sample. This rearrangement joins TRBV27 to TRBJ1-5, with D tentatively TRBD1 (6 bases). Germline V gives CDR1 MNHEY, CDR2 SMNVEV (reference sequence). The length of the CDR3 is 14 residues. The germline V and J ends were trimmed by 2 bases and 4 bases, with 9 bases remaining between them. The CDR3 sequence: CASSLVGGNQPQHF. CDR3 nucleotide sequence: TGTGCCAGCAGTTTAGTAGGGGGAAATCAGCCCCAGCATTTT.

This chain uses TRBV2 with TRBJ1-4, with D possibly TRBD1 on 5 matching bases. V lost 4 bases, J lost 5 bases, and 14 bases lay in between. The CDR3 has 15 amino acids. The germline gives CDR1 SNHLY, CDR2 FYNNEI. This CDR3 is CASSAVGGANEKLFF. The CDR3 DNA is TGTGCCAGCAGTGCCGTCGGGGGAGCGAATGAAAAACTGTTTTTT.

This clone was seen only a few times. V is TRBV19 and J is TRBJ2-5, with 9 bases lining up with TRBD1. Germline CDR1 reads LNHDA; CDR2 reads SQIVND (reference sequence). The CDR3 runs 15 residues. The trim removed 1 base at V and 5 bases at J, leaving 5 bases unmatched. DNA of the CDR3: TGTGCCAGTAGTATAGTAACAGGGGGCGCTGAGACCCAGTACTTC. This gives the protein CASSIVTGGAETQYF.

This chain joins TRBV7-8 and TRBJ2-7, with TRBD2 identical over 10 bases. After removal of 5 bases from V and 4 bases from J, the junction contained 11 bases not matched to a gene. Germline V CDR1 and CDR2: SGHVS, FQNEAQ. This CDR3 spans 16 amino acids. CDR3 DNA sequence: TGTGCCAGCAGCCAGGGGTATAGCGGGGGGCGGTACGAGCAGTACTTC. This codes for CASSQGYSGGRYEQYF.

The chain employs TRBV7-2 and TRBJ2-1; D uncertain. CDR1 is SGHTA and CDR2 is FQGNSA in the germline V gene. The CDR3 is made up of 15 amino acids. Between the trimmed V and J ends, which lost 5 bases and 6 bases, there was a span of 17 bases. CDR3 sequence (DNA): TGTGCCAGCAGCCGCCGGCCGGCTAGACTCAATGAGCAGTTCTTC. Protein: CASSRRPARLNEQFF. The variable domain in full, completed from reference TRBV7-2 and TRBJ2-1, reads GAGVSQSPSNKVTEKGKDVELRCDPISGHTALYWYRQSLGQGLEFLIYFQGNSAPDKSGLPSDRFSAERTGGSVSTLTIQRTQQEDSAVYLCASSRRPARLNEQFFGPGTRLTVL.

The genes are TRBV5-1 and TRBJ2-7; 7 positions agree with TRBD1. V lost 3 bases and J lost 9; bases outside the gene matches: 18. There are 16 residues in the CDR3. Germline CDR1 reads SGHRS; CDR2 reads YFSETQ. This CDR3 reads CASSSGSGQVLRGQYF. CDR3 coding DNA: TGCGCCAGCAGCTCCGGTTCCGGACAGGTCCTACGAGGGCAGTACTTC.

The chain uses TRBV4-1 and TRBJ2-3, with a weak D call TRBD1 (5 bases). This CDR3 has 14 residues. Germline V gene sequence: CDR1 MGHRA, CDR2 YSYEKL. Deletions cut 1 base from V and 3 bases from J, with 8 bases between. As DNA, the CDR3 is TGCGCCAGCAGCCAAGGTAGGACAACAGATACGCAGTATTTT. Protein: CASSQGRTTDTQYF.

This CDR3 is CAIRGGEGGYEQYF. CDR3 sequence (DNA): TGTGCCATCAGGGGCGGAGAAGGGGGATACGAGCAGTACTTC. This chain joins TRBV10-3 and TRBJ2-7; D possibly corresponds to TRBD1 (6 bases). This CDR3 comprises 14 residues. The germline V and J ends were trimmed by 6 bases and 4 bases, with 16 bases remaining between them. Germline V lookup: CDR1 ENHRY, CDR2 SYGVKD.

The V call is TRBV4-3, the J call TRBJ2-1; D is undetermined. Trimming took off 0 bases at V and 9 bases at J, with 9 bases between the two ends. CDR3 size: 13 residues. The germline V gene encodes CDR1 LGHNA and CDR2 YSLEER. CDR3 loop: CASSQDSTIEQFF. DNA of the CDR3: TGCGCCAGCAGCCAAGATTCTACTATTGAGCAGTTCTTC.

The CDR3 protein is CASSPAGVSGQETQYF. CDR3 sequence (DNA): TGTGCCAGCAGCCCCGCCGGGGTCAGCGGGCAAGAGACCCAGTACTTC. The genes are TRBV7-3 and TRBJ2-5, with D possibly TRBD2 on 6 matching bases. In germline, CDR1 is SGHTA, CDR2 FQGTGA. Trimming removed 5 bases at V and 2 bases at J, with 18 bases between. The CDR3 length is 16 residues.

This sequence joins TRBV19 and TRBJ2-1; D possibly corresponds to TRBD2 (6 bases). The V gene lost 5 bases and the J gene lost 0 bases, with 14 bases spanning the gap. This CDR3 region has 16 residues. Germline V gene sequence: CDR1 LNHDA, CDR2 SQIVND (reference sequence). CDR3 sequence reads: CASSPGTLSSYNEQFF. The CDR3 coding sequence is TGTGCCAGTAGTCCCGGGACTCTCAGCTCCTACAATGAGCAGTTCTTC.

The chain recombines TRBV5-1 with TRBJ1-5; D is possibly TRBD1 (6 bases). This CDR3 has 15 amino acids. CDR1 is SGHRS, CDR2 YFSETQ, per germline. V lost 1 base and J lost 3, with 11 bases in between. CDR3 sequence reads: CASSLWGGANQPQHF. CDR3 nucleotide sequence: TGCGCCAGCAGCTTGTGGGGGGGCGCCAATCAGCCCCAGCATTTT.

The chain uses TRBV10-3 and TRBJ2-7; 9 bases are a match to TRBD1. Germline V gene data show CDR1 as ENHRY and CDR2 as SYGVKD. V lost 2 bases, J lost 5 bases, and 7 bases stayed unmatched. The CDR3 is made up of 15 amino acids. In DNA, the CDR3 is TGTGCCATCAGTGAGCGGGGACAGGGAGAGAACGAGCAGTACTTC. Translation gives CAISERGQGENEQYF.

Only a few counts were recorded for this clone. The chain couples TRBV7-3 to TRBJ2-2, with 14 bases matching TRBD2. The CDR3 length is 17 residues. V was clipped by 5 bases and J by 3 bases; unmatched bases: 5. Germline assignment: CDR1 SGHTA and CDR2 FQGTGA. As DNA, the CDR3 is TGTGCCAGCAGCCCGACTAGCGGGAGGGCCGACACCGGGGAGCTGTTTTTT. Protein: CASSPTSGRADTGELFF. The full variable domain, its missing parts supplied by reference TRBV7-3 and TRBJ2-2, is GAGVSQTPSNKVTEKGKYVELRCDPISGHTALYWYRQSLGQGPEFLIYFQGTGAADDSGLPNDRFFAVRPEGSVSTLKIQRTERGDSAVYLCASSPTSGRADTGELFFGEGSRLTVL.

V and J are TRBV19 and TRBJ1-1, with TRBD1 matching 9 bases. The ends lost 7 bases at V and 4 bases at J; junction bases unmatched: 4. In germline, CDR1 is LNHDA, CDR2 SQIVND (reference sequence). The CDR3 sequence is 13 residues long. The CDR3 sequence: CASTPTGGTEAFF. In DNA form, the CDR3 reads TGTGCCAGTACCCCGACAGGGGGCACTGAAGCTTTCTTT.

Written as DNA, the CDR3 is TGCGCCAGCAGCTTGCAGGGTTCCTGGGAGCAGTACTTC. Translated: CASSLQGSWEQYF. This chain uses TRBV5-1 with TRBJ2-7, with a possible D match to TRBD1 (5 bases). The CDR3 is 13 residues long. Germline CDR1 reads SGHRS; CDR2 reads YFSETQ. The germline V and J ends were trimmed by 1 base and 7 bases, with 12 bases remaining between them.

The V and J genes are TRBV5-1 and TRBJ2-3; maybe TRBD2 (5 bases). The V end lost 0 bases, the J end lost 1 base, and 9 bases lay between the germline ends. The CDR3 loop spans 15 amino acids. Germline V CDR1 and CDR2: SGHRS, YFSETQ. The CDR3 is CASSLVSGRTDTQYF. The CDR3 DNA sequence: TGCGCCAGCAGCTTGGTCAGCGGACGCACAGATACGCAGTATTTT.

The CDR3: CASSLTASHNEQFF. In nucleotides, the CDR3 is TGTGCCAGCAGCTTGACAGCCTCGCACAATGAGCAGTTCTTC. This sequence joins TRBV5-8 and TRBJ2-1, with D hard to call. The CDR3 length is 14 residues. Germline V gene data show CDR1 as SGHTS and CDR2 as YDEGEE. Trimming took 1 base from V and 5 from J, leaving 10 bases between them.

The V call is TRBV10-3, the J call TRBJ1-5; weak D call: TRBD1 (5 bases). Germline V gene sequence: CDR1 ENHRY, CDR2 SYGVKD. The CDR3 is made up of 16 amino acids. V was clipped by 0 bases and J by 2 bases, with 11 bases between them. Written as DNA, the CDR3 is TGTGCCATCAGTGAGTCGGCCGGCAGGGGCAATCAGCCCCAGCATTTT. Translation gives CAISESAGRGNQPQHF.

The V call is TRBV19, the J call TRBJ2-7, with 8 bases identical to TRBD1. The V gene's germline CDR1 is LNHDA and CDR2 SQIVND (reference sequence). With 5 bases clipped from V and 5 bases from J, the junction kept 8 bases outside the gene matches. This CDR3 has 14 residues. The CDR3 sequence is CASSARTGNHEQYF. The CDR3 DNA reads TGTGCCAGTAGTGCCCGGACAGGGAACCACGAGCAGTACTTC.

This chain uses TRBV6-5 with TRBJ2-1; TRBD2 is a possible D gene (6 bases). Germline values: CDR1 MNHEY, CDR2 SVGAGI. CDR3 length: 14 residues. The V and J ends lost 8 bases and 8 bases respectively, with 19 bases between them. The CDR3 coding sequence is TGTGCCAGCGTACGGGACTCGGGGGTCGATGAGCAGTTCTTC. Translating it yields CASVRDSGVDEQFF.

Only one count was recorded for this clone. This chain links TRBV18 with TRBJ2-3; the D gene is possibly TRBD2 (6 bases). V was shortened by 6 bases and J by 4 bases, with 11 bases between the two germline ends. Germline values: CDR1 KGHSH, CDR2 LQKENI. CDR3 size: 13 residues. The CDR3 nucleotides read TGTGCCAGCTCCGGCGGGGAGGCAGATACGCAGTATTTT. Translating it yields CASSGGEADTQYF.

The chain is built from TRBV5-4 and TRBJ2-3; TRBD2 might be the D (5 bases). The CDR3 has 15 residues. Germline V lookup: CDR1 SGHNT, CDR2 YYREEE (reference sequence). Trimming took 0 bases from V and 2 from J, leaving 10 bases between them. The CDR3 coding sequence is TGTGCCAGCAGCTTGGTTCGAGCGGCCACAGATACGCAGTATTTT. It specifies CASSLVRAATDTQYF.

This rearrangement joins TRBV9 to TRBJ1-1; 7 nucleotides agree with TRBD1. Germline loops: CDR1 SGDLS, CDR2 YYNGEE. V shed 0 bases, J shed 0 bases, and the junction held 5 bases outside the gene matches. The CDR3 has 16 amino acids. The CDR3 DNA reads as TGTGCCAGCAGCGTAGCTGAGACAGGGATGAACACTGAAGCTTTCTTT. Protein product: CASSVAETGMNTEAFF.

V is TRBV11-3 and J is TRBJ1-5; 8 bases fit TRBD1. The CDR3 extends over 15 amino acids. The ends lost 1 base at V and 6 bases at J; junction bases unmatched: 5. CDR1 and CDR2 from the germline V gene are SGHNT and YENEEA. This chain's CDR3 is CASSLGRGHGQPQHF. CDR3 DNA sequence: TGTGCCAGCAGCTTAGGCAGGGGGCACGGTCAGCCCCAGCATTTT.

The rearrangement joins TRBV5-1 to TRBJ2-7, with TRBD2 identical over 8 bases. Looked up from germline, CDR1 is SGHRS and CDR2 is YFSETQ. V shed 1 base and J 6 bases; nucleotides not matched to a gene: 9. The CDR3 spans 15 residues. CDR3 in DNA: TGCGCCAGCAGCTTGATTGGGACTAGAGGGAGCGAGCAGTACTTC. Protein sequence: CASSLIGTRGSEQYF.

The chain joins TRBV24-1 to TRBJ2-3, with 9 positions matching TRBD1. J lost 2 bases, V lost 7 bases, and 6 bases had no gene match. The CDR3 is 15 residues long. Germline V CDR1 and CDR2: KGHDR, SFDVKD. CDR3 loop: CATRENRGLTDTQYF. For the CDR3, the DNA is TGTGCCACCAGGGAGAACAGGGGGCTCACAGATACGCAGTATTTT.

The chain employs TRBV11-2 and TRBJ2-7; the match to TRBD2 covers 11 bases. V trimming: 0 bases; J trimming: 1 base; junction bases outside the gene matches: 5. The CDR3 has 17 residues. Germline V gene sequence: CDR1 SGHAT, CDR2 FQNNGV. The CDR3 is CASSLDGSGGVSYEQYF. The CDR3 region has the DNA TGTGCCAGCAGCTTAGATGGTAGCGGGGGGGTTTCCTACGAGCAGTACTTC.